These T cell receptor beta chains were read from a single sample in a study of response to subunit inactivated influenza vaccine. Using its own MiXCR run on the RT-PCR reads, TCRdb lists one record per CDR3 protein. The sample yields about 480,000 distinct CDR3 sequences, 9.5% to 12% seen once. Sample: PBMCs from blood, taken 40 to 50 days after vaccination. The receptors originated from a man aged 50 to 60 who received an inactivated influenza vaccine. Both conserved end residues are part of each CDR3. A D gene is named only where the DNA matches it firmly. Only part of the rows carry a size: once, few, many, or a class if the clone is expanded.

cdr3_aa,cdr3_nt,d_call,v_call,j_call,clone_size
CASSYGIEQYF,TGTGCCAGCAGTTACGGGATCGAGCAGTACTTC,NA,TRBV6-2/TRBV6-3,TRBJ2-7,few
CASSLGGVAELFF,TGCGCCAGCAGCTTGGGCGGGGTCGCGGAGCTGTTTTTT,NA,TRBV5-1,TRBJ2-2,NA
CASSAGRPYSNQPQHF,TGTGCCAGCAGTGCGGGCCGGCCCTATAGCAATCAGCCCCAGCATTTT,NA,TRBV12-3/TRBV12-4,TRBJ1-5,many
CAISEILAGGRKNIQYF,TGTGCCATCAGTGAAATACTAGCGGGAGGGCGCAAAAACATTCAGTACTTC,TRBD2,TRBV10-3,TRBJ2-4,many
CASSLNGGGNTEAFF,TGTGCCAGCAGTTTAAATGGGGGTGGGAACACTGAAGCTTTCTTT,NA,TRBV12-3/TRBV12-4,TRBJ1-1,NA
CASSQRQGYQETQYF,TGCGCCAGCAGCCAGCGACAGGGGTACCAAGAGACCCAGTACTTC,TRBD1,TRBV4-1,TRBJ2-5,NA
CASSKTGLAGYEQYF,TGTGCCAGCAGCAAAACGGGACTAGCTGGCTACGAGCAGTACTTC,NA,TRBV21-1,TRBJ2-7,NA
CSAGDGGGYTF,TGCAGTGCTGGGGACGGTGGTGGCTACACCTTC,NA,TRBV20-1,TRBJ1-2,NA
CAWSEIAGVTQYF,TGTGCCTGGAGTGAGATAGCGGGGGTAACGCAGTATTTT,TRBD2,TRBV30,TRBJ2-3,few
CASSRSSGTGGTEAFF,TGTGCCAGCAGCCGTAGTTCCGGGACAGGGGGCACTGAAGCTTTCTTT,TRBD1,TRBV7-9,TRBJ1-1,many
CASRQRESYYRAFF,TGTGCCAGCAGACAAAGGGAGTCCTACTATAGGGCTTTCTTT,NA,TRBV6-1,TRBJ1-1,many
CASTLTGAAEAFF,TGCGCCAGCACCCTGACAGGGGCCGCTGAAGCTTTCTTT,TRBD1,TRBV10-2,TRBJ1-1,NA
CGTATGLNQPQHF,TGCGGTACAGCAACCGGGCTCAATCAGCCCCAGCATTTT,NA,TRBV20-1,TRBJ1-5,NA
CASSLGTVTQETQYF,TGCGCCAGCAGCTTGGGGACTGTAACACAAGAGACCCAGTACTTC,NA,TRBV5-1,TRBJ2-5,NA
CSVGGGLGLFETQYF,TGCAGCGTGGGGGGTGGGCTTGGTTTATTCGAGACCCAGTACTTC,NA,TRBV29-1,TRBJ2-5,few
CASSVTSGGAWETQYF,TGTGCCAGCAGCGTGACTAGCGGGGGGGCCTGGGAGACCCAGTACTTC,TRBD2,TRBV9,TRBJ2-5,few
CASSYDGGTIYEQYF,TGTGCCAGCAGTTACGACGGGGGGACCATCTACGAGCAGTACTTC,TRBD2,TRBV6-2/TRBV6-3,TRBJ2-7,few
CATSSPGEGGTQYF,TGTGCCACCAGTTCTCCCGGGGAGGGCGGGACCCAGTACTTC,TRBD2,TRBV24-1,TRBJ2-5,few